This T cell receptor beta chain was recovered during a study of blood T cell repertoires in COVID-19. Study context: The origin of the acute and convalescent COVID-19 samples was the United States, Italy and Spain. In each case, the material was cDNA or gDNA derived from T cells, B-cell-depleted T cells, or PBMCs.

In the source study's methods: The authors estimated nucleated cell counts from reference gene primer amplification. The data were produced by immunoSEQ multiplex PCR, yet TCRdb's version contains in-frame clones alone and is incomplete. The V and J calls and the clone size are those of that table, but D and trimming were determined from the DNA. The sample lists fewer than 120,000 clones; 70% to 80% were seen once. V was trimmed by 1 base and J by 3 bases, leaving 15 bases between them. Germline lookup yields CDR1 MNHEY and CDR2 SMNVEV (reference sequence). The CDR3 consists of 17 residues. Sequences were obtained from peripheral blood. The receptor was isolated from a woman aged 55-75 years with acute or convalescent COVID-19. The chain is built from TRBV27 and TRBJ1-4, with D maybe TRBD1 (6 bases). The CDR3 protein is CASSLYGQIGANEKLFF. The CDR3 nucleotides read TGTGCCAGCAGTTTATACGGACAGATTGGGGCTAATGAAAAACTGTTTTTT.